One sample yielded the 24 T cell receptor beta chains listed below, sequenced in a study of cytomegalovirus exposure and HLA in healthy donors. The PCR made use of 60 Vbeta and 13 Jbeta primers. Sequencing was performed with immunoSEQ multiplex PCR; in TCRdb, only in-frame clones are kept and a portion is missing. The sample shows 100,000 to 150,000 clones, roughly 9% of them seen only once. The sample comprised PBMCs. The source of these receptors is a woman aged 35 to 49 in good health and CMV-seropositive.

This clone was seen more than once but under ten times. The CDR3 DNA sequence: TGTGCCAGCAGCGTAGCTTCCGGTACGGGACAGCTTAATTCACCCCTCCACTTT. It yields the protein CASSVASGTGQLNSPLHF. This chain links TRBV9 with TRBJ1-6; 7 bases are a match to TRBD1. The CDR3 is 18 amino acids. Germline-derived CDR1 and CDR2 are SGDLS and YYNGEE. V shed 0 bases, J shed 6 bases, and the junction held 12 bases outside the gene matches.

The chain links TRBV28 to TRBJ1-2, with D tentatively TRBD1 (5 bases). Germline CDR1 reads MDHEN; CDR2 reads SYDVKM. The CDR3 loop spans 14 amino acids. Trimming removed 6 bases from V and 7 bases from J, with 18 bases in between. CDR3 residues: CASSDSGGVGGYTF. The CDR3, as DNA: TGTGCCAGCAGCGACTCCGGGGGAGTTGGTGGCTACACCTTC.

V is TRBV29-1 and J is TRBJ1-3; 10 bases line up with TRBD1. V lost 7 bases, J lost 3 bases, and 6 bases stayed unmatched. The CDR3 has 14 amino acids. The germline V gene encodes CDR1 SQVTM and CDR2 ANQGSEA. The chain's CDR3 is CSARDRGHGNTIYF. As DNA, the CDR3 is TGCAGCGCCCGCGACAGGGGGCATGGAAACACCATATATTTT.

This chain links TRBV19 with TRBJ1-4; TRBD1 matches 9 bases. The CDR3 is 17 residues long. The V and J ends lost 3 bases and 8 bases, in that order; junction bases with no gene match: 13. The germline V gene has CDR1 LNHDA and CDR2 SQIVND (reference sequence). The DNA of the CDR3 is TGTGCCAGTAGTATTTTGGGACAGGGATCCTCCGGGGAAAAACTGTTTTTT. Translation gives CASSILGQGSSGEKLFF. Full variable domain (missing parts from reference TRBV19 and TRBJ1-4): DGGITQSPKYLFRKEGQNVTLSCEQNLNHDAMYWYRQDPGQGLRLIYYSQIVNDFQKGDIAEGYSVSREKKESFPLTVTSAQKNPTAFYLCASSILGQGSSGEKLFFGSGTQLSVL.

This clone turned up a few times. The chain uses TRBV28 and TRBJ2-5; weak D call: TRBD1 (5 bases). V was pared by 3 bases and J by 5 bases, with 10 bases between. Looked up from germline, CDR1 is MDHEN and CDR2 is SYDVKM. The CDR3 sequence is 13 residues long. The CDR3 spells CASSLPGWETQYF. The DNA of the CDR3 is TGTGCCAGCAGTTTGCCAGGGTGGGAGACCCAGTACTTC.

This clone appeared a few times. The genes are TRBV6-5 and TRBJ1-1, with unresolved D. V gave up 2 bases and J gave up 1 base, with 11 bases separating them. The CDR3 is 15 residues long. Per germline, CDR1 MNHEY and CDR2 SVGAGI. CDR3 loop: CASSYGPGQNTEAFF. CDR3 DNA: TGTGCCAGCAGTTACGGGCCAGGCCAGAACACTGAAGCTTTCTTT.

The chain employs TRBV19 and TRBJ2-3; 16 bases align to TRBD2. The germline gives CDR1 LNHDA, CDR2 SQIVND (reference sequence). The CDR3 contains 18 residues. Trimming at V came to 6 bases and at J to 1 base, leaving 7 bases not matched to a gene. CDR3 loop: CASSPIGTSGGGTDTQYF. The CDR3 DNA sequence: TGTGCCAGTAGCCCAATCGGGACTAGCGGGGGGGGCACAGATACGCAGTATTTT.

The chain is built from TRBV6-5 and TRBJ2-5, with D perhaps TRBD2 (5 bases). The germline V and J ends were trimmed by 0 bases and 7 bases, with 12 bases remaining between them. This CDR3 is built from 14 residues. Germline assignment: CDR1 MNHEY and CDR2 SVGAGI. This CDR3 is CASSYSMGALTQYF. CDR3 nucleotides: TGTGCCAGCAGTTACTCTATGGGAGCTCTGACCCAGTACTTC.

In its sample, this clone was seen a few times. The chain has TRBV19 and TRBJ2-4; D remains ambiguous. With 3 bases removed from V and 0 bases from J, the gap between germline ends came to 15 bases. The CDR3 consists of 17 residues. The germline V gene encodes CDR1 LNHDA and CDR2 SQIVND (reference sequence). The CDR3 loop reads CASSMLEEHLAKNIQYF. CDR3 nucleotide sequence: TGTGCCAGTAGTATGCTAGAGGAGCATTTAGCCAAAAACATTCAGTACTTC.

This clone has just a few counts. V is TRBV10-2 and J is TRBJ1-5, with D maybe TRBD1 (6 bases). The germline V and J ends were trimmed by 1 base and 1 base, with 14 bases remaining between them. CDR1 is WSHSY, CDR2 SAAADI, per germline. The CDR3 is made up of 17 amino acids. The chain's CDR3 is CASSELAPGVSNQPQHF. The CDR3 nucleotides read TGCGCCAGCAGTGAGTTGGCTCCAGGGGTGAGCAATCAGCCCCAGCATTTT.

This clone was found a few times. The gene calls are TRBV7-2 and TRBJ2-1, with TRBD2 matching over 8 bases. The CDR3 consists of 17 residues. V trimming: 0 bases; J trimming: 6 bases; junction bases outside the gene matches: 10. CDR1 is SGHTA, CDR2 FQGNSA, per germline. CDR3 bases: TGTGCCAGCAGCTTAGCCCTCCTCGGGGGGGGCTTCAATGAGCAGTTCTTC. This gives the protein CASSLALLGGGFNEQFF.

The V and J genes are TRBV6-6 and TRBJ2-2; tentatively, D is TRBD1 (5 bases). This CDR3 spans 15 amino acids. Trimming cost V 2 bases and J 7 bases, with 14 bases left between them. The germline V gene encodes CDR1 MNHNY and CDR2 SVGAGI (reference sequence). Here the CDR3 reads CASSYRFQGGGELFF. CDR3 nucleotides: TGTGCCAGCAGTTACCGGTTCCAGGGTGGCGGGGAGCTGTTTTTT.

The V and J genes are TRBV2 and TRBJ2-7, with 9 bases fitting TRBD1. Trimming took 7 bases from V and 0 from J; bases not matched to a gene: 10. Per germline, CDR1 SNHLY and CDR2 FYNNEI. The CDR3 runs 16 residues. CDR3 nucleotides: TGTGCCAGCACTCCAGACAGGGGGGATCTCTCCTACGAGCAGTACTTC. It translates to CASTPDRGDLSYEQYF.

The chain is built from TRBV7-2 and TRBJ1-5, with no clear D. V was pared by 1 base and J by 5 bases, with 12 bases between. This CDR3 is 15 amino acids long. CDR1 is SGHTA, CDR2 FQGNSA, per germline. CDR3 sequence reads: CASSLEYWEDQPQHF. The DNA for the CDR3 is TGTGCCAGCAGCTTAGAATATTGGGAGGATCAGCCCCAGCATTTT.

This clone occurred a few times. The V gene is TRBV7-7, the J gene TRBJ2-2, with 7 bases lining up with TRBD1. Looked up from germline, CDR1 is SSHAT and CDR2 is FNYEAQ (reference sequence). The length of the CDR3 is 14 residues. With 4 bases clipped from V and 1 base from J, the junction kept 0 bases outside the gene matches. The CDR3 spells CASSSGGNTGELFF. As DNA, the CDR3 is TGTGCCAGCAGCTCAGGGGGGAACACCGGGGAGCTGTTTTTT.

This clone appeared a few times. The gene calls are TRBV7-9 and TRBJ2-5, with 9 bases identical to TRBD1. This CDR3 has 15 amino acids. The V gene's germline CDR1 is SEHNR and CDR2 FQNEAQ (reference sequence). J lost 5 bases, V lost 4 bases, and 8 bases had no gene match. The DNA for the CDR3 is TGTGCCAGCAGCTCGGCCGGGACAGGGTCGGAGACCCAGTACTTC. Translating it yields CASSSAGTGSETQYF. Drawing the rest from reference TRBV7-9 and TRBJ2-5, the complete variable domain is DTGVSQNPRHKITKRGQNVTFRCDPISEHNRLYWYRQTLGQGPEFLTYFQNEAQLEKSRLLSDRFSAERPKGSFSTLEIQRTEQGDSAMYLCASSSAGTGSETQYFGPGTRLLVL.

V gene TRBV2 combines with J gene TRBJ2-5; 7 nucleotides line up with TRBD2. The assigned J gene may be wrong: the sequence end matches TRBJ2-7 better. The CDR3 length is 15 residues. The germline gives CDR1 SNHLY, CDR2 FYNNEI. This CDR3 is CASRESGATPYEQYF. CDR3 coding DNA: TGTGCCAGCAGGGAAAGCGGGGCGACGCCCTACGAGCAGTACTTC.

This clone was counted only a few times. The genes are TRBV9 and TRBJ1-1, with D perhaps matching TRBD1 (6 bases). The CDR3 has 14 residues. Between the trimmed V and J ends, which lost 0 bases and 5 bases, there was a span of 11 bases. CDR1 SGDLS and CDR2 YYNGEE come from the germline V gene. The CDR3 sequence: CASSVEGVLTEAFF. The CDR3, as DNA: TGTGCCAGCAGCGTAGAGGGGGTATTAACTGAAGCTTTCTTT. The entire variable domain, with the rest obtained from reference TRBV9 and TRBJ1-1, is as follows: DSGVTQTPKHLITATGQRVTLRCSPRSGDLSVYWYQQSLDQGLQFLIQYYNGEERAKGNILERFSAQQFPDLHSELNLSSLELGDSALYFCASSVEGVLTEAFFGQGTRLTVV.

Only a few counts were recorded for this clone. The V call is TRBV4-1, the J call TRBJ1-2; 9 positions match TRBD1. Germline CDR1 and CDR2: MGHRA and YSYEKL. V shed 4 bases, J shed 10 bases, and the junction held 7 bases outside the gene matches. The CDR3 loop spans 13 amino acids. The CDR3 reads CASSPPGQGPYTF. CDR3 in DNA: TGCGCCAGCAGCCCTCCGGGACAGGGTCCCTACACCTTC.

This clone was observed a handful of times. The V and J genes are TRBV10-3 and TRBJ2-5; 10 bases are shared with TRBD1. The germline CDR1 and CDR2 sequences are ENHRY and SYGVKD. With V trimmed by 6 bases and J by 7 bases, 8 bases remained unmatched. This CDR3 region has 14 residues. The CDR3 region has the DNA TGTGCCATCAGACCCGGGGACAGGGGTACGACCCAGTACTTC. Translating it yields CAIRPGDRGTTQYF.

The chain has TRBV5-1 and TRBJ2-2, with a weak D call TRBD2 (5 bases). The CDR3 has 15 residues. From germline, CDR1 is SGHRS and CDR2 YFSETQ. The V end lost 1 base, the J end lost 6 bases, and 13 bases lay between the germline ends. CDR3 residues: CASSLQALGAGELFF. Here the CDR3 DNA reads TGCGCCAGCAGCTTGCAGGCCCTCGGGGCCGGGGAGCTGTTTTTT.

This CDR3 reads CASSPPSGFGNTIYF. The CDR3 DNA reads as TGTGCCAGCAGCCCGCCCAGCGGGTTTGGAAACACCATATATTTT. The chain couples TRBV5-6 to TRBJ1-3; D call uncertain. Trimming left V 4 bases short and J 3 bases short, with 14 bases between. The CDR3 sequence is 15 residues long. CDR1 and CDR2 (germline): SGHDT, YYEEEE.

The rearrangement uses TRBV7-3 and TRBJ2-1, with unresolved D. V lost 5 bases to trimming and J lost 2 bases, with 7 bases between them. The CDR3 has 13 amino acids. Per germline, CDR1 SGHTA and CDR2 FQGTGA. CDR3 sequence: CASSQSTYNEQFF. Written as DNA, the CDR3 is TGTGCCAGCAGCCAGTCGACCTACAATGAGCAGTTCTTC.

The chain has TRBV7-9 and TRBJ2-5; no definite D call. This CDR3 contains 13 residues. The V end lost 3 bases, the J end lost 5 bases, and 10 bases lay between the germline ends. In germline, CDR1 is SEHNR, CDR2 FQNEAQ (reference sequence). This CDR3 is CASSFRVYETQYF. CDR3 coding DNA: TGTGCCAGCAGCTTTCGTGTTTATGAGACCCAGTACTTC.